The 14 T cell receptor beta chains presented below share a single source sample, sequenced in a study of naive and memory T cell subsets. Both TRBC1 and TRBC2 were covered by a beta constant-region primer of two equimolar oligonucleotides. Nested alpha and beta constant-region primers with the SP2 primer drove four PCR rounds on ligated cDNA. TCRdb itself ran the UMI-ligation and nested PCR reads through MiXCR, one entry per CDR3 protein. The sample has some 110,000 distinct CDR3 sequences, just over 35% seen once. Sequenced: central memory CD4+ T cells from blood. The receptors stem from a human donor in good health.

The V call is TRBV9, the J call TRBJ2-5; D possibly corresponds to TRBD1 (6 bases). This CDR3 is 13 amino acids long. V lost 7 bases to trimming and J lost 5 bases, with 15 bases between them. Germline CDR1 and CDR2: SGDLS and YYNGEE. The CDR3 region is CASGVPGVETQYF. CDR3 DNA sequence: TGTGCCAGCGGGGTACCAGGGGTGGAGACCCAGTACTTC.

The chain employs TRBV7-2 and TRBJ2-5, with 10 bases identical to TRBD2. V shed 5 bases and J 4 bases; nucleotides not matched to a gene: 4. Germline assignment: CDR1 SGHTA and CDR2 FQGNSA. There are 14 residues in the CDR3. CDR3 region: CASSTAGGPETQYF. CDR3 nucleotide sequence: TGTGCCAGCAGCACAGCGGGAGGGCCAGAGACCCAGTACTTC. Full variable domain (outside the CDR3, taken from reference TRBV7-2 and TRBJ2-5): GAGVSQSPSNKVTEKGKDVELRCDPISGHTALYWYRQSLGQGLEFLIYFQGNSAPDKSGLPSDRFSAERTGGSVSTLTIQRTQQEDSAVYLCASSTAGGPETQYFGPGTRLLVL.

This clonotype was detected a few times. The J gene is TRBJ2-3, the V gene TRBV7-2, with 8 bases that match TRBD2. Germline V gives CDR1 SGHTA, CDR2 FQGNSA. With 3 bases clipped from V and 2 bases from J, the junction kept 1 base outside the gene matches. The CDR3 length is 14 residues. CDR3 nucleotide sequence: TGTGCCAGCAGCTTTGGACTAGCCACAGATACGCAGTATTTT. Protein product: CASSFGLATDTQYF.

The chain couples TRBV20-1 to TRBJ2-7; TRBD2 is a possible D gene (5 bases). V was trimmed by 3 bases and J by 7 bases, leaving 22 bases between them. The CDR3 contains 15 residues. CDR1 and CDR2 (germline): DFQATT, SNEGSKA (reference sequence). The CDR3 spells CSASRGRGGSGEQYF. The CDR3 region has the DNA TGCAGTGCTAGCAGAGGCCGGGGTGGCTCGGGTGAGCAGTACTTC.

This clonotype was found a few times. The rearrangement joins TRBV28 to TRBJ2-7; the D gene is possibly TRBD2 (6 bases). Germline CDR1 reads MDHEN; CDR2 reads SYDVKM. V was cut by 5 bases and J by 7 bases, with 15 bases left in between. The CDR3 sequence is 13 residues long. Here the CDR3 reads CASSPPGTREQYF. CDR3 DNA sequence: TGTGCCAGCAGTCCCCCGGGGACTCGAGAGCAGTACTTC. Variable domain in full (rest from reference TRBV28 and TRBJ2-7): DVKVTQSSRYLVKRTGEKVFLECVQDMDHENMFWYRQDPGLGLRLIYFSYDVKMKEKGDIPEGYSVSREKKERFSLILESASTNQTSMYLCASSPPGTREQYFGPGTRLTVT.

This clonotype was recorded at least ten times. The chain carries TRBV7-6 and TRBJ2-3, with TRBD2 identical over 8 bases. Germline assignment: CDR1 SGHVS and CDR2 FNYEAQ. The CDR3 is made up of 14 amino acids. The junction had 8 bases not matched to a gene; V was cut back by 6 bases and J by 6 bases. CDR3: CASSRGTSADTQYF. The CDR3 DNA is TGTGCCAGCAGTCGGGGGACTAGTGCCGATACGCAGTATTTT.

This clonotype was detected only a few times. The chain employs TRBV15 and TRBJ1-5; a weak D match, TRBD1 (6 bases). V was pared by 0 bases and J by 2 bases, with 14 bases between. The CDR3 extends over 17 amino acids. The germline V gene encodes CDR1 LNHNV and CDR2 YYDKDF (reference sequence). The CDR3 here is CATSRDPLGARNQPQHF. DNA for the CDR3: TGTGCCACCAGCAGAGACCCCTTGGGGGCCCGCAATCAGCCCCAGCATTTT. Filled out from reference TRBV15 and TRBJ1-5, the complete variable domain reads DAMVIQNPRYQVTQFGKPVTLSCSQTLNHNVMYWYQQKSSQAPKLLFHYYDKDFNNEADTPDNFQSRRPNTSFCFLDIRSPGLGDTAMYLCATSRDPLGARNQPQHFGDGTRLSIL.

The V and J genes are TRBV28 and TRBJ2-1; 16 bases agree with TRBD2. J gave up 10 bases and V 2 bases, and 8 bases lay outside the gene matches. The germline V gene has CDR1 MDHEN and CDR2 SYDVKM. CDR3 length: 17 residues. CDR3 sequence: CASSLHGTSGRVREQFF. CDR3 bases: TGTGCCAGCAGTTTACATGGGACTAGCGGGAGGGTAAGGGAGCAGTTCTTC.

This clonotype was detected only a few times. V and J are TRBV28 and TRBJ2-1, with 9 bases fitting TRBD1. The CDR3 loop spans 16 amino acids. CDR1 and CDR2 from the germline V gene are MDHEN and SYDVKM. V shed 2 bases and J 3 bases; nucleotides not matched to a gene: 5. CDR3 bases: TGTGCCAGCAGTTTAGGGGGACAGGGACACTACAATGAGCAGTTCTTC. This sequence encodes CASSLGGQGHYNEQFF.

The rearrangement joins TRBV12-3 or TRBV12-4 to TRBJ2-5; 9 bases align to TRBD1. Trimming cost V 6 bases and J 5 bases; bases outside gene matches: 7. This CDR3 spans 14 amino acids. CDR3 sequence reads: CASSPTGGVETQYF. The CDR3 DNA sequence: TGTGCCAGCAGCCCCACAGGGGGCGTTGAGACCCAGTACTTC.

This clonotype has just a few counts. This sequence joins TRBV12-3 or TRBV12-4 and TRBJ2-3, with unresolved D. This CDR3 contains 12 residues. V gave up 8 bases and J gave up 2 bases, with 8 bases separating them. The CDR3 spells CASGLYTDTQYF. In nucleotides, the CDR3 is TGTGCCAGCGGATTATACACAGATACGCAGTATTTT.

The chain links TRBV30 to TRBJ1-6; no clear D gene. Trimming pared 5 bases from V and 5 bases from J, leaving 13 bases between. The CDR3 is 14 amino acids. The germline V gene encodes CDR1 GTSNPN and CDR2 SVGIG (reference sequence). The CDR3 loop reads CAWHLDRNNSPLHF. The CDR3 bases are TGTGCCTGGCATCTCGACCGGAATAATTCACCCCTCCACTTT.

The V and J genes are TRBV6-5 and TRBJ2-4, with 7 positions matching TRBD2. CDR1 MNHEY and CDR2 SVGAGI come from the germline V gene. The CDR3 has 15 residues. V lost 5 bases to trimming and J lost 4 bases; unmatched junction nucleotides: 8. The DNA of the CDR3 is TGTGCCAGCAGTAAGGATCCGGGACTAAAAAACATTCAGTACTTC. Its translation: CASSKDPGLKNIQYF.

The rearrangement uses TRBV9 and TRBJ2-2, with D perhaps TRBD2 (6 bases). The V end lost 3 bases, the J end lost 0 bases, and 9 bases lay between the germline ends. CDR1 and CDR2 (germline): SGDLS, YYNGEE. This CDR3 comprises 15 residues. The CDR3 sequence: CASSGLAANTGELFF. The CDR3 nucleotides read TGTGCCAGCAGCGGGTTAGCGGCGAACACCGGGGAGCTGTTTTTT.